This TCR beta chain was retrieved from a study of cytomegalovirus exposure and HLA in healthy donors. Profiling relied on immunoSEQ multiplex PCR, and the TCRdb table lists in-frame clones only, not all of them. The data show some 180,000 clones, approximately 89% seen once. Germline V gives CDR1 ENHRY, CDR2 SYGVKD. This CDR3 has 13 amino acids. Trimming removed 4 bases from V and 5 bases from J, with 10 bases in between. About this clone itself: Its antigen remains unidentified.

The study, taken as a whole, reports: Rare sequences made up most TCRs, while some public TCRs were found in many donors. Cytomegalovirus status was reportedly diagnosed by the classifier with high sensitivity and specificity.

The sequence was obtained from a man under 40 in good health and CMV-seropositive. This sequence joins TRBV10-3 and TRBJ2-3, with TRBD1 as a possible D gene (5 bases). The source material was PBMCs. In DNA form, the CDR3 reads TGTGCCATCAGTGGAAGCACAGGAGATACGCAGTATTTT. Its protein is CAISGSTGDTQYF.